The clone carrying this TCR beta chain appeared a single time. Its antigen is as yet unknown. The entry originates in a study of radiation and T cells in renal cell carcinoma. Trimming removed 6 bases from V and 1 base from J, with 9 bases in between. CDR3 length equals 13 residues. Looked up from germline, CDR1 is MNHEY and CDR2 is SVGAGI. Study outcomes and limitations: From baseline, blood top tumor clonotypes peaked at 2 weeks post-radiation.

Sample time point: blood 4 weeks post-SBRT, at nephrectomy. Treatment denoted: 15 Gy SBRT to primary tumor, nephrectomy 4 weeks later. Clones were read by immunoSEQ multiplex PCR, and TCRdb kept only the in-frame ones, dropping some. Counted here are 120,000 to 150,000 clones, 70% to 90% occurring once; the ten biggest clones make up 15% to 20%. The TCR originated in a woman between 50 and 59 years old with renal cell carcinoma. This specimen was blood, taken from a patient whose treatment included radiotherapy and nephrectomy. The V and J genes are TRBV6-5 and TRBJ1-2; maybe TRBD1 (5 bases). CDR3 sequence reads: CASRSDINYGYTF. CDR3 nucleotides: TGTGCCAGCAGATCGGACATTAACTATGGCTACACCTTC.